This T cell receptor beta chain stems from a study of cytomegalovirus exposure and HLA in healthy donors. Broader study findings: There were reportedly fewer N-insertions in an Asian-associated ancestry cluster than the approximately 670-donor mean, in a later analysis. Most TCR sequences proved rare, with some public TCRs found in many donors. Some TCR beta chains (164 of them) were listed as cytomegalovirus-associated. Sequencing likely produced, as an artifact, a cluster of highly shared sequence variants.

This clone was counted only a few times. Its specificity is not known. Looked up from germline, CDR1 is SGHRS and CDR2 is YFSETQ. V dropped 4 bases and J dropped 4; count of bases not matched to a gene: 4. The CDR3 extends over 13 amino acids. Researchers ran the PCR with 60 Vbeta and 13 Jbeta primers. Only in-frame clones appear in the TCRdb table, and some are missing; sequencing was by immunoSEQ multiplex PCR. The sample carries some 130,000 clones, about 9.2% recorded once. The sequence was collected from a woman aged 40-49 years in good health and CMV-seropositive. V and J are TRBV5-1 and TRBJ1-2, with 7 bases lining up with TRBD1. The specimen sequenced was PBMCs. CDR3 in DNA: TGCGCCAGCAGCCTACGACAGGGCTATGGCTACACCTTC. It translates to CASSLRQGYGYTF.